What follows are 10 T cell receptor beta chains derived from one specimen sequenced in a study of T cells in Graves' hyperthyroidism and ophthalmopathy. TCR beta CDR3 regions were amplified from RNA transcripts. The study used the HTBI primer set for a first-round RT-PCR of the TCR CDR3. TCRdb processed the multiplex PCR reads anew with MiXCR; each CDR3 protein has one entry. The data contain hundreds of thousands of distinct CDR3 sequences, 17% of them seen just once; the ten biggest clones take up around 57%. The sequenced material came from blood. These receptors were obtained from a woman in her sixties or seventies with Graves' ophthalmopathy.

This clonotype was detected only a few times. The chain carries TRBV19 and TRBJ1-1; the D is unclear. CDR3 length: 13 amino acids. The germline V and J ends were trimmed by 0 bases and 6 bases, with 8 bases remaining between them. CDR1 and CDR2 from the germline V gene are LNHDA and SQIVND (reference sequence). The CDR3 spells CASSIDRGAEAFF. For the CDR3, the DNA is TGTGCCAGTAGTATAGACCGCGGGGCTGAAGCTTTCTTT.

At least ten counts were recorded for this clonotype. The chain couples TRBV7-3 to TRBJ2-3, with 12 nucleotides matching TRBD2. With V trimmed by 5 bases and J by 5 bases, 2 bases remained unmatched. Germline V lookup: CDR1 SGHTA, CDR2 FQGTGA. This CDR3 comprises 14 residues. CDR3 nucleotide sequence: TGTGCCAGCAGCCCGGGACTAGCGGGAGATACGCAGTATTTT. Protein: CASSPGLAGDTQYF.

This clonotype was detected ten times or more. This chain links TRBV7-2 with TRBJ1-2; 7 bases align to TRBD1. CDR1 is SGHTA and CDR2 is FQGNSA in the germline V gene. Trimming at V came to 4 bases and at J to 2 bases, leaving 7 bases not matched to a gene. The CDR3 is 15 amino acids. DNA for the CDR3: TGTGCCAGCAGCTCCCAGGGGGTTAGGAACTATGGCTACACCTTC. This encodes CASSSQGVRNYGYTF.

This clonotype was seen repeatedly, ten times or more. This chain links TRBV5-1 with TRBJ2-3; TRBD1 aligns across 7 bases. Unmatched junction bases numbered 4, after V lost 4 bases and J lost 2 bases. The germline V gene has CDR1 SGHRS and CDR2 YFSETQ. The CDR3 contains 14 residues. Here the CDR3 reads CASSLGTVTDTQYF. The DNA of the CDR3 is TGCGCCAGCAGCCTAGGGACAGTCACAGATACGCAGTATTTT.

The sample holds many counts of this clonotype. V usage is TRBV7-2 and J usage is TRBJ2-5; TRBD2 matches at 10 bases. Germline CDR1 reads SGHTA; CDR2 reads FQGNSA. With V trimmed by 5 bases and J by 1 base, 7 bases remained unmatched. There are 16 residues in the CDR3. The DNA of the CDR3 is TGTGCCAGCAGCGCCGGCCCTAGCGGGGGCCAAGAGACCCAGTACTTC. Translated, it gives CASSAGPSGGQETQYF.

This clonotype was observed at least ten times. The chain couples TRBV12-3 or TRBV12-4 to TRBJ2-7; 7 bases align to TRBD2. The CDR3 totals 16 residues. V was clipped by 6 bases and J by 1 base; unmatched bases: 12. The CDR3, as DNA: TGTGCCAGCAGCCCGACGCGGCGGGAGCTATCCTACGAGCAGTACTTC. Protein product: CASSPTRRELSYEQYF.

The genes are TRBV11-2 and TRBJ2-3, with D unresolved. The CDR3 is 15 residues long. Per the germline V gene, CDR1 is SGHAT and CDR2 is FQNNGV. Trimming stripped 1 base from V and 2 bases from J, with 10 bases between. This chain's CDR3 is CASSLVWGSTDTQYF. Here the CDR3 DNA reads TGTGCCAGCAGCTTAGTTTGGGGATCCACAGATACGCAGTATTTT.

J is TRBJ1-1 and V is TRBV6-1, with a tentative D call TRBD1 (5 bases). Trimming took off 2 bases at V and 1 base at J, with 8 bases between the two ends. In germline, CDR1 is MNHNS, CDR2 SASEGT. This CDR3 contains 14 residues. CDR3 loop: CASSERGRNTEAFF. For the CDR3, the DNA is TGTGCCAGCAGTGAAAGGGGCAGGAACACTGAAGCTTTCTTT.

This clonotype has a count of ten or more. CDR3 region: CASSLSLREVNTEAFF. The DNA of the CDR3 is TGTGCCAGCAGTTTATCCCTCAGGGAGGTGAACACTGAAGCTTTCTTT. This chain joins TRBV28 and TRBJ1-1; D may be TRBD1 (5 bases). The length of the CDR3 is 16 residues. The germline V gene has CDR1 MDHEN and CDR2 SYDVKM. The ends were cut back, 1 base at V and 0 bases at J, with 12 bases in the middle. Full variable domain (outside the CDR3, taken from reference TRBV28 and TRBJ1-1): DVKVTQSSRYLVKRTGEKVFLECVQDMDHENMFWYRQDPGLGLRLIYFSYDVKMKEKGDIPEGYSVSREKKERFSLILESASTNQTSMYLCASSLSLREVNTEAFFGQGTRLTVV.

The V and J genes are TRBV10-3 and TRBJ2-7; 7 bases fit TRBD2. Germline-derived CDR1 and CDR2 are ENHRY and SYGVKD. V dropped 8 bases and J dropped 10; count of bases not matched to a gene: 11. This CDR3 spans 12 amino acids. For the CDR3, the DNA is TGTGCCATCTCTAGCGGCTCCCAGGACCAGTACTTC. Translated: CAISSGSQDQYF.